These 9 T cell receptor beta chains originate from one sample sequenced in a study of response to subunit inactivated influenza vaccine. TCRdb passed the RT-PCR reads through MiXCR, listing each CDR3 protein once. The repertoire holds hundreds of thousands of distinct CDR3 sequences, with around a sixth as singletons. This specimen was PBMCs from blood, taken approximately 13 days after vaccination. These receptor sequences come from a man aged 50 to 60 who received an inactivated influenza vaccine.

The chain recombines TRBV20-1 with TRBJ2-7; 10 bases are shared with TRBD1. Germline CDR1 DFQATT, CDR2 SNEGSKA (reference sequence). J gave up 0 bases and V 5 bases, and 10 bases lay outside the gene matches. This CDR3 is 16 amino acids long. The CDR3 nucleotides are TGCAGTGCTGTACCGGGACAGGGGCTCAGCTCCTACGAGCAGTACTTC. It yields the protein CSAVPGQGLSSYEQYF.

There are a few counts of this clonotype. V is TRBV7-2 and J is TRBJ2-3, with D unclear. V dropped 7 bases and J dropped 4 bases, with 12 bases sitting between them. There are 13 residues in the CDR3. Germline CDR1 and CDR2: SGHTA and FQGNSA. CDR3 protein: CASNKEVADTQYF. In DNA form, the CDR3 reads TGTGCCAGCAACAAAGAGGTGGCAGATACGCAGTATTTT.

This clonotype was counted between two and nine times. V gene TRBV20-1 combines with J gene TRBJ2-1, with 8 bases aligning to TRBD2. Germline CDR1 reads DFQATT; CDR2 reads SNEGSKA (reference sequence). CDR3 length equals 12 residues. With V trimmed by 3 bases and J by 9 bases, 4 bases remained unmatched. The CDR3 sequence is CSASGRAGEQFF. The DNA for the CDR3 is TGCAGTGCTAGCGGGAGGGCCGGTGAGCAGTTCTTC.

In this sample, this clonotype turned up a few times. The chain employs TRBV20-1 and TRBJ1-1; 9 positions agree with TRBD1. CDR3 length: 15 amino acids. Germline V CDR1 and CDR2: DFQATT, SNEGSKA (reference sequence). Germline trimming cut 6 bases from V and 3 bases from J; bases unmatched to any gene: 11. CDR3 residues: CSAHKSGTGYTEAFF. DNA for the CDR3: TGCAGTGCCCATAAATCCGGGACAGGGTACACTGAAGCTTTCTTT.

V and J are TRBV20-1 and TRBJ2-3; 8 nucleotides line up with TRBD1. CDR1 is DFQATT, CDR2 SNEGSKA, per germline (reference sequence). The CDR3 consists of 13 residues. V gave up 8 bases and J gave up 2 bases; unmatched junction bases: 6. The CDR3 DNA reads as TGCAGTCCAGGACAGGGTATCACAGATACGCAGTATTTT. Encoded protein: CSPGQGITDTQYF.

This clonotype has only a few counts. This chain connects TRBV7-2 to TRBJ1-1; D is unclear. The germline V and J ends were trimmed by 0 bases and 6 bases, with 20 bases remaining between them. Germline assignment: CDR1 SGHTA and CDR2 FQGNSA. The CDR3 loop spans 17 amino acids. CDR3 sequence: CASSLAQGTGSWSEAFF. Here the CDR3 DNA reads TGTGCCAGCAGCTTAGCGCAAGGAACGGGGTCGTGGTCTGAAGCTTTCTTT.

The rearrangement links TRBV7-8 to TRBJ1-2, with no clear D. V was trimmed by 5 bases and J by 4 bases, leaving 14 bases between them. Germline CDR1 is SGHVS and CDR2 is FQNEAQ. This CDR3 contains 14 residues. In DNA, the CDR3 is TGTGCCAGCAGCGAAGAACCGGACGTCTATGGCTACACCTTC. This codes for CASSEEPDVYGYTF.

This clonotype appeared a few times. The chain has TRBV21-1 and TRBJ2-5; the table's TRBD2 call for D was not verified on the DNA. TRBV21-1 is a pseudogene segment. This CDR3 contains 16 residues. The CDR3 region is CASSKSTSKSQETQYF. As DNA, the CDR3 is TGTGCCAGCAGCAAGTCGACTAGCAAGTCCCAAGAGACCCAGTACTTC.

This chain connects TRBV9 to TRBJ1-5; D unresolved. This CDR3 is 13 amino acids long. V shed 1 base and J shed 7 bases, with 9 bases lying between them. Germline values: CDR1 SGDLS, CDR2 YYNGEE. The DNA of the CDR3 is TGTGCCAGCAGCGTATCCCCGGAGCAGCCCCAGCATTTT. Its translation: CASSVSPEQPQHF. Together with reference TRBV9 and TRBJ1-5, the CDR3 gives the full variable domain: DSGVTQTPKHLITATGQRVTLRCSPRSGDLSVYWYQQSLDQGLQFLIQYYNGEERAKGNILERFSAQQFPDLHSELNLSSLELGDSALYFCASSVSPEQPQHFGDGTRLSIL.